This T cell receptor (beta chain) is from a study of lymphopenia after photon versus proton radiotherapy. With 4 bases removed from V and 2 bases from J, the gap between germline ends came to 16 bases. Germline loops: CDR1 SGHRS, CDR2 YFSETQ. This CDR3 is built from 17 residues. Libraries were prepared by immunoSEQ multiplex PCR; TCRdb keeps only in-frame clonotypes and omits some of them. The table records 20,000 to 25,000 clones, about four fifths of them present only once. Study-wide results and caveats: After lymphocyte nadir, photon-treated repertoires showed oligoclonal expansion, especially CD8+ Temra. Relative stability marked proton patients; photon patients lost diversity and naive cells.

With regard to this clone: Its antigen remains unknown.

The TCR originated in a man in his forties with gastric cancer. This material consisted of peripheral blood, taken from a patient treated with photon-based radiotherapy. This sequence joins TRBV5-1 and TRBJ2-6; perhaps D is TRBD1 or TRBD2 (6 bases each). The CDR3 bases are TGCGCCAGCAGCCCGAAATCAGGGGAGGCTGGGGCCAACGTCCTGACTTTC. This encodes CASSPKSGEAGANVLTF.